The rows below give T cell receptor beta chains drawn from one sample of a study of blood T cell repertoires in COVID-19. The method was immunoSEQ multiplex PCR; TCRdb's version includes in-frame clones alone and lacks a portion of them. Among 200,000 to 250,000 clones listed, about 90% were seen once. Sequencing was carried out using peripheral blood. These TCRs come from an older woman with acute or convalescent COVID-19. Each CDR3 is given with its conserved first and last residue. D genes are given only for firm matches. Expanded clones get a size class; other rows say once, few or many, or leave the size out.

d_gene	v_gene	j_gene	abundance	CDR3aa	CDR3nt
.	TRBV28	TRBJ1-2	.	CASSYVANYGYTF	TGTGCCAGCAGTTATGTAGCAAACTATGGCTACACCTTC
.	TRBV10-3	TRBJ2-2	.	CAIRTANTGELFF	TGTGCCATCAGAACTGCGAACACCGGGGAGCTGTTTTTT
.	TRBV10-1	TRBJ1-2	.	CASSPTANYGYTF	TGCGCCAGCAGTCCGACAGCTAACTATGGCTACACCTTC
TRBD1	TRBV29-1	TRBJ1-2	.	CSVAPGGADYGYTF	TGCAGCGTTGCCCCAGGGGGCGCTGACTATGGCTACACCTTC
TRBD2	TRBV13	TRBJ2-2	few	CASSGTPGLANTGELFF	TGTGCCAGCAGCGGAACGCCGGGACTAGCGAACACCGGGGAGCTGTTTTTT
.	TRBV6-6	TRBJ1-6	once	CASSPRGFSPLHF	TGTGCCAGCAGTCCCAGGGGTTTCTCACCCCTCCACTTT
TRBD1	TRBV29-1	TRBJ1-5	.	CSVGGQGKSQHF	TGCAGCGTCGGGGGACAGGGGAAGTCCCAGCATTTT
.	TRBV2	TRBJ1-5	.	CASSARGRRVDSNQPQHF	TGTGCCAGCAGTGCAAGAGGCCGACGAGTCGATAGCAATCAGCCCCAGCATTTT
TRBD2	TRBV3-1/TRBV3-2	TRBJ2-3	.	CASSPIAGGITDTQYF	TGTGCCAGCAGCCCCATAGCGGGGGGGATCACAGATACGCAGTATTTT
.	TRBV9	TRBJ1-2	once	CASSVDPNGGSYTF	TGTGCCAGCAGCGTAGACCCCAATGGTGGCAGCTACACCTTC
.	TRBV19	TRBJ2-1	.	CASSPTGTLTEQFF	TGTGCCAGTAGTCCGACAGGTACCCTCACTGAGCAGTTCTTC
TRBD1	TRBV2	TRBJ2-7	.	CASSVGTATEQYF	TGTGCCAGCAGTGTGGGGACAGCCACCGAGCAGTACTTC
TRBD1	TRBV2	TRBJ1-6	.	CASRGDRGNSPLHF	TGTGCCAGCAGGGGGGACAGGGGGAATTCACCCCTCCACTTT
TRBD2	TRBV19	TRBJ2-1	.	CASSSHGRAFSDEQFF	TGTGCCAGTAGCTCTCACGGGAGGGCCTTTAGCGATGAGCAGTTCTTC
TRBD2	TRBV28	TRBJ2-7	once	CASRASGTYEQYF	TGTGCCAGCAGGGCTAGCGGCACCTACGAGCAGTACTTC
TRBD2	TRBV5-1	TRBJ2-5	.	CASSNSGQETQYF	TGCGCCAGCAGTAATAGCGGGCAAGAGACCCAGTACTTC
.	TRBV7-2	TRBJ1-5	.	CASSLEGDVSQPQHF	TGTGCCAGCAGCTTAGAAGGGGATGTTAGTCAGCCCCAGCATTTT
TRBD1	TRBV10-3	TRBJ2-3	.	CAISLGQGLSDTQYF	TGTGCCATCAGCTTAGGACAGGGGCTATCAGATACGCAGTATTTT
TRBD1	TRBV4-2	TRBJ1-5	.	CASSQSRQGVGQPQHF	TGTGCCAGCAGCCAAAGTCGACAGGGAGTTGGCCAGCCCCAGCATTTT
TRBD1	TRBV12-3/TRBV12-4	TRBJ1-2	.	CASSGGQGGGYTF	TGTGCCAGCAGTGGGGGACAGGGCGGGGGCTACACCTTC
.	TRBV27	TRBJ2-1	few	CASRLRGGFDEQFF	TGTGCCAGCAGACTACGAGGGGGATTCGATGAGCAGTTCTTC
.	TRBV2	TRBJ1-2	once	CASSGQRYGYTF	TGTGCCAGCAGTGGACAGAGATATGGCTACACCTTC
TRBD1	TRBV4-1	TRBJ2-7	once	CASSPGQGPGYEQYF	TGCGCCAGCAGCCCGGGACAGGGGCCGGGCTACGAGCAGTACTTC
TRBD1	TRBV28	TRBJ2-3	.	CASNRDRGTDTQYF	TGTGCCAGCAACCGGGACAGGGGCACAGATACGCAGTATTTT
.	TRBV12-3/TRBV12-4	TRBJ1-1	.	CASSPQGLAFF	TGTGCCAGCAGTCCTCAGGGGCTGGCTTTCTTT
.	TRBV5-6	TRBJ1-5	.	CASSLFGVYSNQPQHF	TGTGCCAGCAGCTTGTTCGGGGTGTATAGCAATCAGCCCCAGCATTTT
TRBD1	TRBV3-1/TRBV3-2	TRBJ2-1	.	CASSGTGDYNEQFF	TGTGCCAGCTCCGGGACAGGGGATTACAATGAGCAGTTCTTC
.	TRBV27	TRBJ2-6	once	CASSRAGSSGANVLTF	TGTGCCAGCAGTCGGGCGGGAAGCTCTGGGGCCAACGTCCTGACTTTC
.	TRBV5-1	TRBJ1-6	.	CASSTTDRMNSPLHF	TGCGCCAGCAGCACAACCGACAGGATGAATTCACCCCTCCACTTT
.	TRBV30	TRBJ1-2	few	CAWSSGRAGANYGYTF	TGTGCCTGGAGTTCCGGGCGGGCGGGGGCTAACTATGGCTACACCTTC
TRBD2	TRBV11-2	TRBJ2-7	.	CASSLPSILAGGVYEQYF	TGTGCCAGCAGCTTACCCTCCATACTAGCGGGGGGAGTCTACGAGCAGTACTTC
TRBD1	TRBV6-5	TRBJ1-2	once	CASSPGQGSSYGYTF	TGTGCCAGCAGTCCGGGACAGGGGTCATCCTATGGCTACACCTTC
.	TRBV19	TRBJ2-7	.	CASSIYGGYEQYF	TGTGCCAGTAGTATTTACGGGGGTTACGAGCAGTACTTC
.	TRBV18	TRBJ1-3	.	CASSPYMGSSGNTIYF	TGTGCCAGCTCACCCTACATGGGGAGCTCTGGAAACACCATATATTTT
.	TRBV15	TRBJ1-2	few	CATSNRQEWHGYTF	TGTGCCACCAGCAACCGACAAGAATGGCATGGCTACACCTTC
TRBD1	TRBV9	TRBJ2-3	.	CASSKGTASTDTQYF	TGTGCCAGCAGCAAGGGGACAGCTAGCACAGATACGCAGTATTTT
.	TRBV6-1	TRBJ1-5	.	CASSEGLRQGLRSQPQHF	TGTGCCAGCAGTGAAGGGTTGAGGCAGGGATTAAGGTCTCAGCCCCAGCATTTT
TRBD2	TRBV7-9	TRBJ2-5	.	CASSLSGGKETQYF	TGTGCCAGCAGCTTGTCGGGGGGGAAAGAGACCCAGTACTTC
.	TRBV5-1	TRBJ1-1	.	CASGREFNTEAFF	TGCGCCAGCGGTAGGGAGTTTAACACTGAAGCTTTCTTT
.	TRBV15	TRBJ2-2	.	CATARGNTGELFF	TGTGCCACCGCTCGGGGGAACACCGGGGAGCTGTTTTTT
TRBD1	TRBV28	TRBJ1-3	.	CASSLGTGGLSGNTIYF	TGTGCCAGCAGTTTAGGGACAGGGGGCCTCTCTGGAAACACCATATATTTT
TRBD2	TRBV5-4	TRBJ2-2	.	CASSLRSGGAGELFF	TGTGCCAGCAGCTTAAGGTCGGGAGGCGCCGGGGAGCTGTTTTTT
TRBD1	TRBV5-4	TRBJ1-3	.	CASSLQTGRGNTIYF	TGTGCCAGCAGCTTACAGACAGGGAGGGGAAACACCATATATTTT
TRBD2	TRBV6-2/TRBV6-3	TRBJ2-1	.	CASSQTSVSYNEQFF	TGTGCCAGCAGTCAAACTAGCGTCTCCTACAATGAGCAGTTCTTC
TRBD2	TRBV19	TRBJ2-2	few	CASSPGLAANTGELFF	TGTGCCAGTAGTCCGGGACTAGCAGCGAACACCGGGGAGCTGTTTTTT
TRBD2	TRBV3-1/TRBV3-2	TRBJ2-5	.	CASSLLGLPETQYF	TGTGCCAGCAGTCTGCTGGGACTACCAGAGACCCAGTACTTC
.	TRBV19	TRBJ2-4	.	CASSQDRKNIQYF	TGTGCCAGTAGCCAGGACAGAAAAAACATTCAGTACTTC
TRBD2	TRBV19	TRBJ2-3	.	CASSIGPRTSGSTDTQYF	TGTGCCAGTAGTATAGGACCAAGGACTAGCGGCAGCACAGATACGCAGTATTTT
TRBD1	TRBV19	TRBJ1-1	.	CASSETGPEAFF	TGTGCCAGTAGTGAGACAGGGCCTGAAGCTTTCTTT
TRBD1	TRBV5-1	TRBJ2-7	.	CASSQDGTGPYEQYF	TGCGCCAGCAGCCAGGACGGGACAGGGCCCTACGAGCAGTACTTC
TRBD1	TRBV15	TRBJ1-4	.	CATSRDRPDRGAGEKLFF	TGTGCCACCAGCAGAGATAGGCCCGACAGGGGAGCCGGAGAAAAACTGTTTTTT
.	TRBV19	TRBJ1-4	.	CASSISGGTNEKLFF	TGTGCCAGTAGTATCTCGGGAGGAACTAATGAAAAACTGTTTTTT
TRBD2	TRBV4-3	TRBJ2-1	.	CASSLVAGGGNEQFF	TGCGCCAGTAGCTTGGTTGCGGGAGGCGGTAATGAGCAGTTCTTC
TRBD1	TRBV28	TRBJ2-1	.	CASSPLGYRGNYNEQFF	TGTGCCAGCAGCCCCTTGGGTTACAGGGGAAACTACAATGAGCAGTTCTTC
.	TRBV25-1	TRBJ2-1	.	CASSEFGNQNEQFF	TGTGCCAGCAGTGAATTTGGCAATCAAAATGAGCAGTTCTTC
.	TRBV21-1	TRBJ2-1	.	CASSKANKREGIEQFF	TGTGCCAGCAGCAAAGCGAACAAGCGGGAGGGGATTGAGCAGTTCTTC
.	TRBV6-2/TRBV6-3	TRBJ2-5	.	CASSNQGVGQETQYF	TGTGCCAGCAGCAACCAGGGCGTGGGCCAAGAGACCCAGTACTTC
.	TRBV19	TRBJ2-1	once	CASSPGYNEQFF	TGTGCCAGTAGTCCGGGTTACAATGAGCAGTTCTTC
.	TRBV19	TRBJ1-2	.	CASSPRGYTF	TGTGCCAGTAGCCCCAGGGGCTACACCTTC
TRBD1	TRBV19	TRBJ1-5	.	CASSIWDSLNQPQHF	TGTGCCAGTAGTATCTGGGACAGCCTCAATCAGCCCCAGCATTTT